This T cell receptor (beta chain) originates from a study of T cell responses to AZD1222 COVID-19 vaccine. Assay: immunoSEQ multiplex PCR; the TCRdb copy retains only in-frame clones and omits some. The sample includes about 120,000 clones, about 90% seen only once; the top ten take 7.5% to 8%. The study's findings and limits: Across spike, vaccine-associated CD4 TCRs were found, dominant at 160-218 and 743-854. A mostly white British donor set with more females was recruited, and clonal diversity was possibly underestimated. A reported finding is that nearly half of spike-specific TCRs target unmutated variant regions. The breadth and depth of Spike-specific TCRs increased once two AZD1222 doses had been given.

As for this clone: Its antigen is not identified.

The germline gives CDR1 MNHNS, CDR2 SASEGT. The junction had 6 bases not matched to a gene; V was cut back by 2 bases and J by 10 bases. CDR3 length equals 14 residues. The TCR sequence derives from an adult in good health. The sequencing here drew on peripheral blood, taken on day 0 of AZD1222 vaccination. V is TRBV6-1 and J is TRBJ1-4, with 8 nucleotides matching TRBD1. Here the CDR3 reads CASSEQGAVRKLFF. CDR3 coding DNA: TGTGCCAGCAGTGAACAGGGGGCAGTGCGAAAACTGTTTTTT.